This T cell receptor beta chain is drawn from a study of T cell responses to AZD1222 COVID-19 vaccine. The V gene end was trimmed by 2 bases and the J gene end by 9 bases; junction bases not matched to a gene: 12. Germline V lookup: CDR1 SGHDN, CDR2 FVKESK. This CDR3 region has 15 residues. Assay: immunoSEQ multiplex PCR; the TCRdb copy retains only in-frame clones and omits some. The sample lists some 200,000 clones; over 85% were seen once. The count of this clone is one. The sequence came from an adult who received the AZD1222 COVID-19 vaccine. The sequenced sample was peripheral blood, obtained 28 days after the second AZD1222 dose. The chain uses TRBV14 and TRBJ1-1; 7 nucleotides match TRBD1. The CDR3, as DNA: TGTGCCAGCAGCCAACTCTGGAGGGACAGACTGCAAGCTTTCTTT. It is translated as CASSQLWRDRLQAFF.